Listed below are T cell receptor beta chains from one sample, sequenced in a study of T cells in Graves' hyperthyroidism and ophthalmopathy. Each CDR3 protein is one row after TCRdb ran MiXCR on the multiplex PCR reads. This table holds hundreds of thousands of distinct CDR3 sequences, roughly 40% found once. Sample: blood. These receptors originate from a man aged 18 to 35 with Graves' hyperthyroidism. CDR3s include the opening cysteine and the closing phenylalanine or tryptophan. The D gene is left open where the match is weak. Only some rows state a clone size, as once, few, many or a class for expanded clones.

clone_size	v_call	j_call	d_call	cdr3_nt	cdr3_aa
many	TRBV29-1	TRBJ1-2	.	TGCAGCGTTGAGGGGGCAGGGTTCTATGGCTACACCTTC	CSVEGAGFYGYTF
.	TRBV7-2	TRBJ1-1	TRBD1	TGTGCCAGCAGCTCTTACAGGGGTGATAGAGCTTTCTTT	CASSSYRGDRAFF
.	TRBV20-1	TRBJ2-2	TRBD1	TGCAGTGCTAGAGTAGGCGTGCAGGGGGACACCGGGGAGCTGTTTTTT	CSARVGVQGDTGELFF
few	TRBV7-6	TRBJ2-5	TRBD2	TGTGCCAGCATCGCCTGGGCGGGGGGGCCCTACCAAGAGACCCAGTACTTC	CASIAWAGGPYQETQYF
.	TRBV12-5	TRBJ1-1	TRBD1	TGTGCTAGTGGTTTCGGGACAGGTCTTAACACTGAAGCTTTCTTT	CASGFGTGLNTEAFF
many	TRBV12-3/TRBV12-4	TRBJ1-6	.	TGTGCCAGCAGTTTTAGCCCAGTGGGGAATTCACCCCTCCACTTT	CASSFSPVGNSPLHF
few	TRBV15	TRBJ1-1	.	TGTGCCACCAGCAGAGATCCCCCTGAAGCTTTCTTT	CATSRDPPEAFF
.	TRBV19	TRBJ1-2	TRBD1	TGTGCCAGTGACAGGGGCTATGGCTACACCTTC	CASDRGYGYTF
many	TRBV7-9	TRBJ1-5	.	TGTGCCAGCAGCTCCGGCGGACGGTTCTATAGCAATCAGCCCCAGCATTTT	CASSSGGRFYSNQPQHF
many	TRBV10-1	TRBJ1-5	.	TGCGCCAGCAGTGAGGGGATCGGTCAGCCCCAGCATTTT	CASSEGIGQPQHF
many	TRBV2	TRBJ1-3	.	TGTGCCAGCATGGGGGGCGATAGCTCTGGAAACACCATATATTTT	CASMGGDSSGNTIYF
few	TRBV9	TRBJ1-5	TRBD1	TGTGCCAGCAGCTCTTGTTATCTAGAGACAGGGCGTCCAGGGTCAGGGCCCCAGCATTTT	CASSSCYLETGRPGSGPQHF
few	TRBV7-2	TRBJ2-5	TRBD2	TGTGCCAGCAGCTCCAATGGGGGCGGGAGGTTAGAGACCCAGTACTTC	CASSSNGGGRLETQYF
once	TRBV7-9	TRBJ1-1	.	TGTGCCAGCAGCTTAGCGCCCGTGGGTTATTTCGAAGCTTTCTTT	CASSLAPVGYFEAFF
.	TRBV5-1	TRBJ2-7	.	TGCGCCAGCAGCCCCTCTGGACCTGCCTCCTACGAGCAGTACTTC	CASSPSGPASYEQYF
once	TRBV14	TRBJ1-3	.	TGTGCCAGCAGCCAAAGGGGCGCAGGAAACACCATATATTTT	CASSQRGAGNTIYF
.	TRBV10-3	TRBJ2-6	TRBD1	TGTGCCGTCCGAGGGGGACAGGGGGCCAACGTCCTGACTTTC	CAVRGGQGANVLTF
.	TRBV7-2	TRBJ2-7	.	TGTGCCAGCAGCCCCCCCGGGGGTCCCGAGCAGTACTTC	CASSPPGGPEQYF
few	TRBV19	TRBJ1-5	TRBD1	TGTGCCAGTAGTAGCCAGGGGGGGCGGCCCCAGCATTTT	CASSSQGGRPQHF
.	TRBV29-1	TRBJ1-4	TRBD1	TGCAGCTTTTCGACAGGGGTGGATGAAAAACTGTTTTTT	CSFSTGVDEKLFF
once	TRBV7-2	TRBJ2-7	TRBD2	TGTGCCAGCAGTTTCCCACCCGGGTTAGCGGGAGGGCTTTATGAGCAGTACTTC	CASSFPPGLAGGLYEQYF
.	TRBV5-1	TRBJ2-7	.	TGTGCCAGCAGTCCTACCGTCCCGGGCGTCCCTGGCGAGCAGTACTTC	CASSPTVPGVPGEQYF
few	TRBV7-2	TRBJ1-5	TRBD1	TGTGCCAGCAGCTTAGGTTGGGGGACAGGGAGTCAGCCCCAGCATTTT	CASSLGWGTGSQPQHF
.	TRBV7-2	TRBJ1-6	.	TGTGCCAGCACACCTGGGGCGCTGACCGCACCCCTCCACTTT	CASTPGALTAPLHF
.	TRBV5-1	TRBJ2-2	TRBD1	TGCGCCAGCAGCTTGTTCGAAGCAGGGGGCTACGGGGAGCTGTTTTTT	CASSLFEAGGYGELFF
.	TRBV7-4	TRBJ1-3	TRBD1	TGTGCCAGCAGCTTGCAAGGACAGGGATATGGAAACACCATATATTTT	CASSLQGQGYGNTIYF
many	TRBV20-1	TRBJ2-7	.	TGCAGTGCTAGTCGGGAAACCTACGAGCAGTACTTC	CSASRETYEQYF
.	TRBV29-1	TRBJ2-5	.	TGCAGCGTTGAGGTCCCCAGGGATGAGGAGACCCAGTACTTC	CSVEVPRDEETQYF
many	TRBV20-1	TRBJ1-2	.	TGCAGTGCTAGGAATGGGGCTAGCTATGGCTACACCTTC	CSARNGASYGYTF
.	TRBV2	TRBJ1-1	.	TGTGCCAGCGGGGAGTTTGAAGTTGCTTTCTTT	CASGEFEVAFF
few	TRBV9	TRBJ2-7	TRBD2	TGTGCCAGCAGCGAAATAGCGGGAGGCGCCTACGAGCAGTACTTC	CASSEIAGGAYEQYF
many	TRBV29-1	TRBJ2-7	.	TGCAGCGTTGGGGACGGGACCTACGAGCAGTACTTC	CSVGDGTYEQYF
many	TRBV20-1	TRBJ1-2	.	TGCAGTGCTAGTGGGGATGGCTACACCTTC	CSASGDGYTF
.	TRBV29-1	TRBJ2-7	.	TGCAGCGGGGGGACCCACGAGCAGTACTTC	CSGGTHEQYF
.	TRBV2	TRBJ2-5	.	TGTGCCAGCAGCCGGGACTTAGAAGAGACCCAGTACTTC	CASSRDLEETQYF
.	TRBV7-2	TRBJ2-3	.	TGTGCCAGCAGCCCCCCAGGCACAGATACGCAGTATTTT	CASSPPGTDTQYF
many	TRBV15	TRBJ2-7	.	TGTGCCACCAGCAGAGGACCAGGGGACCCATACGAGCAGTACTTC	CATSRGPGDPYEQYF
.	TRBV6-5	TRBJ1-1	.	TGTGCCAGCAGTTACTCGTGGACGTCTATGAACACTGAAGCTTTCTTT	CASSYSWTSMNTEAFF
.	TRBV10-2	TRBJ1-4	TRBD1	TGCGCCAGCGGGCGGACAGGTGATAATGAAAAACTGTTTTTT	CASGRTGDNEKLFF
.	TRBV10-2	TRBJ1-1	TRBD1	TGCGCCAGCAGTGAGGGACAGGGTCGACACACTGAAGCTTTCTTT	CASSEGQGRHTEAFF
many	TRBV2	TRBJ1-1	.	TGTGCCAGCAGTGAAGCGGAAGACACTGAAGCTTTCTTT	CASSEAEDTEAFF
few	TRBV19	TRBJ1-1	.	TGTGCCAGCGGACCCCTACTTGAAGCTTTCTTT	CASGPLLEAFF
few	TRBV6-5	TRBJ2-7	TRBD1	TGTGCCAGCAGACCTGGACAGGGGGCAGATCAGTACTTC	CASRPGQGADQYF
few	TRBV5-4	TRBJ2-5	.	TGTGCCAGCAGCTTGGGCGGCACTACCGCAGAGACCCAGTACTTC	CASSLGGTTAETQYF
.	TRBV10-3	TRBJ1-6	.	TGTGCCATCAGTGAAGGGCCCCCTAATTCACCCCTCCACTTT	CAISEGPPNSPLHF
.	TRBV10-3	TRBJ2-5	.	TGTGCCAGCAGTTACGGAAAGAGTCGGGGGTCGGAGACCCAGTACTTC	CASSYGKSRGSETQYF
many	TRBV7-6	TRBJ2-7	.	TGTGCCAGCAGCGGGACCGGGACTTCGCCCTACGAGCAGTACTTC	CASSGTGTSPYEQYF
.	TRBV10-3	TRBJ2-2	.	TGTGCCACTGGCGGGTGGGAGGGACAGATGAACACCGGGGAGCTGTTTTTT	CATGGWEGQMNTGELFF
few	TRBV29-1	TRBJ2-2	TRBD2	TGCAGCGTGGGACTAGCGGGGTCGAACACCGGGGAGCTGTTTTTT	CSVGLAGSNTGELFF
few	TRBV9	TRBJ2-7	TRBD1	TGTGCCAGCAGACGGGACAGGGGGCCCACCTACGAGCAGTACTTC	CASRRDRGPTYEQYF
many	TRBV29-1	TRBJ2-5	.	TGCAGCGTTGAAGCACCTTACCAAGAGACCCAGTACTTC	CSVEAPYQETQYF
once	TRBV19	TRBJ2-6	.	TGTGCCAGTAGTCCAGGGGAGGGGACCAACGTCCTGACTTTC	CASSPGEGTNVLTF
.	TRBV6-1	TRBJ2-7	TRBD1	TGTGCCAGCAGGGTGGGACAGGGGTCATCCTACGAGCAGTACTTC	CASRVGQGSSYEQYF
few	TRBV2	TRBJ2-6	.	TGTGCCAGCAGCCGGGAGGGGGCTGGCGAGTTGGCTTTC	CASSREGAGELAF
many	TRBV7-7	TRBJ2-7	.	TGTGCTAGCAGCTTTGGGTCGGACTACGAGCAGTACTTC	CASSFGSDYEQYF
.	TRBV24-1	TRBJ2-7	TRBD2	TGTGCCAGCACATTTGGACTAGCGGGCGGGGACCCTTACGAGCAGTACTTC	CASTFGLAGGDPYEQYF
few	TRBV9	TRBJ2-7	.	TGTGCCAGCAGCTTCCTACATTCAGGCGAGCAGTACTTC	CASSFLHSGEQYF
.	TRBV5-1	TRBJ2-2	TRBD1	TGCGCCAGCAGCCCGGATTGGGGACAGGGTTTT	CASSPDWGQGF
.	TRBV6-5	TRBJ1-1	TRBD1	TGTGCCAGCAGCCCGAGAAGGCAGGGGGTCACTGAAGCTTTCTTT	CASSPRRQGVTEAFF
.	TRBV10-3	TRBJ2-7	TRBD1	TGTGCCAGCAGTTACTCGAGCCAGGGGGCCTACGAGCAGTACTTC	CASSYSSQGAYEQYF